Listed here is a single T cell receptor (beta chain). It lacks a known antigen. Per-base quality was not reported, and no clone a single base away is much larger than it. The sample originates from a study of CD8 T cells in Susac syndrome (dated by TCRdb to about 2019). Looking at the study overall: Repertoire sequencing was used to test whether CD8+ T cell activation and differentiation in Susac syndrome was antigen driven.

What the research found in general, with its limitations: The study acknowledged that relatively few individuals were included in the TCR sequencing and HLA analysis.

Peripheral blood CD8+ and CD4+ T cells from healthy donors, Susac syndrome patients and multiple sclerosis patients were profiled using high-throughput TCR beta sequencing. Treatment-naive patients with stable or active relapsing-remitting disease fulfilling revised McDonald criteria were used as multiple sclerosis controls. Bulk CD8+ and CD4+ T cells were purified by magnetic negative isolation, whereas CD8+ TEMRA cells were enriched by FACS. Blood was collected in EDTA tubes and processed within 24 hours, with PBMCs isolated through density gradient centrifugation. PBMCs intended for TCR sequencing were cryopreserved in liquid nitrogen and thawed later in a water bath at 37 degrees C. Purity of sorted or isolated CD4+, CD8+ and CD8+ TEMRA cells was at least 90%. RNA was extracted using the RNeasy kit, and about 0.45 to 1 ug of the RNA was reverse transcribed with random hexamers. The immunoSEQ multiplex PCR assay, covering 54 Vbeta and 13 Jbeta segments, was used to amplify TCR beta CDR3 regions. PCR amplification bias was corrected using a synthetic template baseline for primer optimization and computational correction. As for the authors' bioinformatics: Only productive sequences were kept, with reads annotated to V, D and J genes according to IMGT and analyzed in immunoSEQ Analyzer. Clonality was calculated as one minus the Shannon entropy normalized by log2 of the number of productive unique sequences. Public and private clones were assessed among the 100 most prevalent clones of each patient and control. A clone was defined as Susac-specific if it was absent from the healthy and MS cohorts, from 950 to 1,300 published viral clones and from other ImmuneACCESS disease sequences. The public sequencing data were trimmed at Q25 with fastp and processed into clonotypes with MiXCR by TCRdb, which kept only in-frame beta chains. CDR3 protein sequences are deduplicated, and each keeps its most common genes and DNA. For this entry, the V and J calls and clone size follow TCRdb and not the study's own pipeline. For this sample the table gives some 220,000 distinct CDR3 sequences, of which 95% were detected only once. Of the sample, roughly 0.1% is held by the ten largest clones.

Sample: CD4+ T cells from PBMCs. This TCR was recovered from a human donor with multiple sclerosis.

CDR3 region: CASSLNLQGSVSNQPQHF. Here is the DNA: TGTGCCAGCAGCTTGAATTTACAGGGATCGGTGAGCAATCAGCCCCAGCATTTT. The chain uses TRBV7-2 and TRBJ1-5; TRBD1 is possibly the D segment (6 matching bases). Spanning cysteine to phenylalanine, the CDR3 consists of 18 amino acids. Only CDR3 DNA remains: 54 bases, in frame from the first base. V lost 3 bases and J lost 1 base; the stretch between them is 19 bases long. The germline V gene encodes CDR1 SGHTA and CDR2 FQGNSA.